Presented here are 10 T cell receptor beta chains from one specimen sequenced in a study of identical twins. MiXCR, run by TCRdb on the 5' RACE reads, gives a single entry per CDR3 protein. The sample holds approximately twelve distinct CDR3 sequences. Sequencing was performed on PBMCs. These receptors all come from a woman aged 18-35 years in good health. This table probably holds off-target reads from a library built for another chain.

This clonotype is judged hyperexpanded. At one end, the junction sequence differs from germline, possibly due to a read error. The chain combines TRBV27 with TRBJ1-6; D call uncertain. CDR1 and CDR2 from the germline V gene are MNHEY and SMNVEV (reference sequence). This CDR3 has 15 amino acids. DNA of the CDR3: TGTGCCAGCAGTCCCTATAACACCAATGCAGGCAAATCAACCTTT. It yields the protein CASSPYNTNAGKSTF.

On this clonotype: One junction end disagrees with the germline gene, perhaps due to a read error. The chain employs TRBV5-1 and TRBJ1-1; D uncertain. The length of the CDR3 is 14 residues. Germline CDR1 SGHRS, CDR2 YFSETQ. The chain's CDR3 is CASSLNSGNTPLVF. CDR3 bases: TGCGCCAGCAGCTTGAATTCAGGAAACACACCTCTTGTCTTT.

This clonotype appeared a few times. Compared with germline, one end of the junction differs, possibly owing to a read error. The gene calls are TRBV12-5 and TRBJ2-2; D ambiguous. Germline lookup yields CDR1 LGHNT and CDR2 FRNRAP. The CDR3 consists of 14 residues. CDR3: CASSLSGGYNKLIF. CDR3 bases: TGTGCTAGTTCTCTTTCTGGTGGCTACAATAAGCTGATTTTT.

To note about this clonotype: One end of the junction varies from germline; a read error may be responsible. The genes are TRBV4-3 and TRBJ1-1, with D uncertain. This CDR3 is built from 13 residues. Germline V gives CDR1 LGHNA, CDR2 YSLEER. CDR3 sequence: CAAERGSQGNLIF. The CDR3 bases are TGCGCAGCAGAGAGAGGAAGCCAAGGAAATCTCATCTTT.

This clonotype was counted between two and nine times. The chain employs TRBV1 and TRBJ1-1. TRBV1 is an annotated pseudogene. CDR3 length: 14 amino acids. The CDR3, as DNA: TGCACCAGCAGCCAAGAAACCAGTGGCTCTAGGTTGACCTTT. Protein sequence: CTSSQETSGSRLTF.

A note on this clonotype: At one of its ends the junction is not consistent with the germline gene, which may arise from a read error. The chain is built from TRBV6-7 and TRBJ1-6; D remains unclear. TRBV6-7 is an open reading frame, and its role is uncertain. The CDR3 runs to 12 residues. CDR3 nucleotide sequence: TGTGCTCCCGATCCAAATGCAGGCAAATCAACCTTT. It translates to CAPDPNAGKSTF.

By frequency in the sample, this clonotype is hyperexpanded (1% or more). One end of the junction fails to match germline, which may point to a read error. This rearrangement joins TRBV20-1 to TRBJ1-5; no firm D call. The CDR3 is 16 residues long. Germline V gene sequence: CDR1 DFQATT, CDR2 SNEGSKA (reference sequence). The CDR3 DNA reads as TGCAGTGCTAGACCTATATCTAACTTTGGAAATGAGAAATTAACCTTT. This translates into CSARPISNFGNEKLTF.

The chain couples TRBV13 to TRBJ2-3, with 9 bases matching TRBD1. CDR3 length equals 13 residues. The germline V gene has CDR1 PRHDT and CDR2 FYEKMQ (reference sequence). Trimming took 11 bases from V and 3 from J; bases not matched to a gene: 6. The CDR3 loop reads CAGSTGGTDTQYF. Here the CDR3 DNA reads TGTGCCGGATCGACAGGGGGGACAGATACGCAGTATTTT. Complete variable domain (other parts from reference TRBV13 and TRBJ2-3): AAGVIQSPRHLIKEKRETATLKCYPIPRHDTVYWYQQGPGQDPQFLISFYEKMQSDKGSIPDRFSAQQFSDYHSELNMSSLELGDSALYFCAGSTGGTDTQYFGPGTRLTVL.

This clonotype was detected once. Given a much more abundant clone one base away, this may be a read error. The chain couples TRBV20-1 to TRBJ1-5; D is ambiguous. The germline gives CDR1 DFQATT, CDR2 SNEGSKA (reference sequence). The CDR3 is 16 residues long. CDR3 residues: CCARPISNFGNEKLTF. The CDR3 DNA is TGCTGTGCTAGACCTATATCTAACTTTGGAAATGAGAAATTAACCTTT.

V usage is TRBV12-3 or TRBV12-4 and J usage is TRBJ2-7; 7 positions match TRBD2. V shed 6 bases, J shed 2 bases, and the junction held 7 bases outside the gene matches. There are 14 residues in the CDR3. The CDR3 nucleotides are TGTGCCAGCAGACAAGGACGGGGGGCCTACGAGCAGTACTTC. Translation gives CASRQGRGAYEQYF.